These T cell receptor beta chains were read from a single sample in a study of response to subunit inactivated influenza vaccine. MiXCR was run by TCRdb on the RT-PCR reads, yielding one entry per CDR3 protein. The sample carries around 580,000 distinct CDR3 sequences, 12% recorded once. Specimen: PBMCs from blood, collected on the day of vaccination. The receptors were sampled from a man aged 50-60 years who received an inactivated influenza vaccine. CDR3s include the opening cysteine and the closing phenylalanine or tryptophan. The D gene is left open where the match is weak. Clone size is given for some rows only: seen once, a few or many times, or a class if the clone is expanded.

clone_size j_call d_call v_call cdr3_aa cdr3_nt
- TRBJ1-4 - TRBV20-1 CSARSVGKLFF TGCAGTGCTAGGAGCGTAGGAAAACTGTTTTTT
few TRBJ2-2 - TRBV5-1 CASSLTGIGELFF TGCGCCAGCAGCTTGACAGGGATCGGGGAGCTGTTTTTT
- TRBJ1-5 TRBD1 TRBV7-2 CASSLGTGPNQPQHF TGTGCCAGCAGCTTAGGGACAGGGCCTAATCAGCCCCAGCATTTT
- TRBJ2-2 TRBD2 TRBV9 CASSAEITSAGELFF TGTGCCAGCAGCGCCGAGATAACTAGCGCCGGGGAGCTGTTTTTT
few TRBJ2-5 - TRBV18 CASSPNRDPRGTQYF TGTGCCAGCTCACCCAACCGGGACCCCAGAGGGACCCAGTACTTC
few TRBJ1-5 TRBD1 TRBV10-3 CAISESTGFQPQHF TGTGCCATCAGTGAGTCGACAGGGTTTCAGCCCCAGCATTTT
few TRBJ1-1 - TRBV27 CASSLIAANTEAFF TGTGCCAGCAGTTTAATCGCAGCGAACACTGAAGCTTTCTTT
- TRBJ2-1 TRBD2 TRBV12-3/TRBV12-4 CASSLYGGGPGERSGYNEQFF TGTGCCAGCAGTTTATATGGCGGGGGTCCGGGGGAGAGGTCGGGATACAATGAGCAGTTCTTC
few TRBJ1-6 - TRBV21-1 CASSNGRPGRKNSPLHF TGTGCCAGCAGCAATGGTAGGCCGGGACGGAAAAATTCACCCCTCCACTTT
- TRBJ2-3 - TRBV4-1 CASSQGWGATDTQYF TGCGCCAGCAGCCAAGGGTGGGGGGCCACAGATACGCAGTATTTT
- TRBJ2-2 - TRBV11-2 CASSLDPHTGELFF TGTGCCAGCAGCTTAGATCCCCATACCGGGGAGCTGTTTTTT
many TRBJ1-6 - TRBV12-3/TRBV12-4 CASTNSPRSSYNSPLHF TGTGCCAGCACCAATAGTCCCCGGAGCTCCTATAATTCACCCCTCCACTTT
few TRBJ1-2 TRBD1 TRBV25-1 CASSVGQRLGYTF TGTGCCAGCAGTGTGGGACAGAGGCTCGGCTACACCTTC
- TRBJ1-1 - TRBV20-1 CSVIGGGRNTEAFF TGCAGTGTTATCGGCGGGGGGAGGAACACTGAAGCTTTCTTT
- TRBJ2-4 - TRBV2 CASSDRGTALNIQYF TGTGCCAGCAGTGACCGCGGGACGGCATTAAACATTCAGTACTTC
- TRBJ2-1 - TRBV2 CASRDRSSYNEQFF TGTGCCAGCAGAGACAGAAGCTCCTACAATGAGCAGTTCTTC
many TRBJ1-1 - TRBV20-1 CSARDIRMNTEAFF TGCAGTGCTAGGGACATCCGCATGAACACTGAAGCTTTCTTT
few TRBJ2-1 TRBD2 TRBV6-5 CASSYGTSGRVYNEQFF TGTGCCAGCAGTTACGGGACTAGCGGGAGGGTCTACAATGAGCAGTTCTTC
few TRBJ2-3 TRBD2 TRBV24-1 CATSDLRTSGGTDTQYF TGTGCCACCAGTGATTTGCGGACTAGCGGGGGCACAGATACGCAGTATTTT
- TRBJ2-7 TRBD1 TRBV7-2 CAILRGREQYF TGTGCCATCCTCAGGGGGCGAGAGCAGTACTTC
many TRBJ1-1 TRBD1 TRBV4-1 CASSPPIRGRFTEAFF TGCGCCAGCAGCCCCCCAATAAGGGGGCGGTTCACTGAAGCTTTCTTT
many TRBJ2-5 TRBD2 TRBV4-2 CASSQGPSGLETQYF TGTGCCAGCAGCCAGGGCCCTAGCGGTTTAGAGACCCAGTACTTC
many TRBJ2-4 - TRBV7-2 CASSSRGNIQYF TGTGCCAGCAGCAGTCGGGGTAACATTCAGTACTTC
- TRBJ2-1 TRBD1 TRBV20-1 CSAARQGIYNEQFF TGCAGTGCTGCCCGACAGGGGATTTACAATGAGCAGTTCTTC
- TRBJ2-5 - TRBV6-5 CASSLLNGQETQYF TGTGCCAGCAGTCTACTAAACGGACAAGAGACCCAGTACTTC
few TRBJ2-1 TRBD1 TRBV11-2 CASRLPGQGVREQFF TGTGCCAGCAGACTACCGGGACAGGGGGTGCGGGAGCAGTTCTTC
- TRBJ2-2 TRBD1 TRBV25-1 CASSERQGSDTGELFF TGTGCCAGCAGTGAACGACAGGGATCGGACACCGGGGAGCTGTTTTTT
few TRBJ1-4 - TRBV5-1 CASSSTMRQGWNEKLFF TGCGCCAGCAGCTCCACCATGCGGCAGGGGTGGAATGAAAAACTGTTTTTT
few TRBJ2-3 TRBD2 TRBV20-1 CSANWAGGEGTDTQYF TGCAGTGCTAACTGGGCGGGGGGTGAGGGCACAGATACGCAGTATTTT
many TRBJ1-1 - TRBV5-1 CASSLEGTMNTEAFF TGCGCCAGCAGCTTGGAAGGGACGATGAACACTGAAGCTTTCTTT
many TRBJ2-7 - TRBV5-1 CASSLEFGAAEQYF TGCGCCAGCAGCTTGGAGTTTGGCGCGGCCGAGCAGTACTTC
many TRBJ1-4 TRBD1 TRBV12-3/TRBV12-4 CASSFLGTATNEKLFF TGTGCCAGCAGTTTTTTAGGGACAGCAACTAATGAAAAACTGTTTTTT
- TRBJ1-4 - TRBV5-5 CASSWNDEKLFF TGTGCCAGCAGCTGGAATGATGAAAAACTGTTTTTT
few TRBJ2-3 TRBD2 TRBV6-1 CASTKLAVLDTQYF TGTGCCAGCACGAAACTAGCGGTATTAGATACGCAGTATTTT
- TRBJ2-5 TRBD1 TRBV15 CATSGGTGEYGETQYF TGTGCCACCAGCGGGGGGACAGGGGAATATGGGGAGACCCAGTACTTC
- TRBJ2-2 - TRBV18 CASSPRLIAGELFF TGTGCCAGCTCACCACGCTTAATCGCCGGGGAGCTGTTTTTT
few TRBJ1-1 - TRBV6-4 CASRTRQTNTEAFF TGTGCCAGCAGAACTCGACAAACGAACACTGAAGCTTTCTTT